A single sample gave rise to the 17 T cell receptor beta chains below, sequenced in a study of T-cell memory formation after mild COVID-19. TCRdb called the 5' RACE reads again in MiXCR, with one record for every CDR3 protein. The profile shows fewer than 50,000 distinct CDR3 sequences, less than 8% of them singletons. Sequenced material: PBMCs or a T cell subset sorted from them (not recorded which). These receptors were collected from an adult who had mild COVID-19 (a few samples of this study predate the infection). Cell type and time point are not known.

This clonotype was detected many times. V usage is TRBV7-8 and J usage is TRBJ2-7; TRBD1 matches at 7 bases. Germline V lookup: CDR1 SGHVS, CDR2 FQNEAQ. CDR3 length equals 15 residues. Losses at the gene ends were 2 bases for V and 5 bases for J; bases not matched to a gene: 9. The CDR3 DNA is TGTGCCAGCAGCTTACGGACAGGACGACTTGACGAGCAGTACTTC. Its translation: CASSLRTGRLDEQYF.

The table lists this clonotype with a few counts. At one end the junction does not follow the germline gene, possibly because of a read error. The chain uses TRBV20-1 and TRBJ1-5; 9 bases align to TRBD1. Germline lookup yields CDR1 DFQATT and CDR2 SNEGSKA (reference sequence). The CDR3 is 13 residues long. The CDR3 region is CSARGQGNQPKHF. The CDR3 DNA reads as TGCAGTGCTAGGGGACAGGGCAATCAGCCCAAGCATTTT.

This clonotype was counted at least ten times. The J gene is TRBJ2-1, the V gene TRBV11-3; TRBD2 agrees at 14 bases. Germline values: CDR1 SGHNT, CDR2 YENEEA. CDR3 size: 15 residues. V gave up 8 bases and J gave up 9 bases; unmatched junction bases: 9. The CDR3 coding sequence is TGTGCCAGCGGAGCGGGACTAGCGGGAGTTGGTGAGCAGTTCTTC. It encodes CASGAGLAGVGEQFF.

The V gene is TRBV12-5, the J gene TRBJ1-1; a weak D match, TRBD1 (6 bases). Germline CDR1 reads LGHNT; CDR2 reads FRNRAP. The V gene lost 6 bases and the J gene lost 0 bases, with 14 bases spanning the gap. The CDR3 is 15 amino acids. The CDR3, as DNA: TGTGCTAGTGGAAGACAGGTGGCTATGAACACTGAAGCTTTCTTT. This encodes CASGRQVAMNTEAFF.

A few counts support this clonotype. This chain connects TRBV12-1 to TRBJ2-7; the D call TRBD1 from the table was never checked on the DNA. TRBV12-1 is annotated as a pseudogene. This CDR3 is 13 amino acids long. CDR3 region: CASSFTLHRERYF. For the CDR3, the DNA is TGTGCCAGCAGCTTTACCTTACACCGGGAACGGTACTTC.

The chain carries TRBV2 and TRBJ1-2; no firm D call. CDR3 length: 11 residues. Germline V gene data show CDR1 as SNHLY and CDR2 as FYNNEI. The ends were cut back, 3 bases at V and 5 bases at J, with 4 bases in the middle. The CDR3 DNA is TGTGCCAGCAGTGAGGAATATGGCTACACCTTC. This codes for CASSEEYGYTF.

This clonotype was picked up many times. The chain joins TRBV7-2 to TRBJ2-7, with 8 bases lining up with TRBD1. The CDR3 totals 15 residues. Germline V CDR1 and CDR2: SGHTA, FQGNSA. After removal of 5 bases from V and 6 bases from J, the junction contained 12 bases not matched to a gene. The CDR3 protein is CASSPSQTGASEQYF. CDR3 coding DNA: TGTGCCAGCAGCCCCTCCCAGACAGGGGCCAGCGAGCAGTACTTC. Together with reference TRBV7-2 and TRBJ2-7, the CDR3 gives the full variable domain: GAGVSQSPSNKVTEKGKDVELRCDPISGHTALYWYRQSLGQGLEFLIYFQGNSAPDKSGLPSDRFSAERTGGSVSTLTIQRTQQEDSAVYLCASSPSQTGASEQYFGPGTRLTVT.

In its sample, this clonotype was seen many times. The chain carries TRBV2 and TRBJ2-7; D is ambiguous. Trimming took off 3 bases at V and 3 bases at J, with 6 bases between the two ends. CDR1 and CDR2 (germline): SNHLY, FYNNEI. CDR3 length: 12 residues. CDR3 loop: CASSEDGYEQYF. The DNA for the CDR3 is TGTGCCAGCAGTGAGGACGGCTACGAGCAGTACTTC.

This clonotype was seen only a few times. V usage is TRBV3-1 and J usage is TRBJ2-7; 14 bases fit TRBD2. Looked up from germline, CDR1 is LGHDT and CDR2 is YNNKEL (reference sequence). The V and J ends lost 4 bases and 4 bases, in that order; junction bases with no gene match: 6. The CDR3 has 16 residues. This chain's CDR3 is CASSLRTSGRNYEQYF. Here the CDR3 DNA reads TGTGCCAGCAGCCTACGGACTAGCGGGAGGAATTACGAGCAGTACTTC.

This rearrangement joins TRBV7-2 to TRBJ1-1; 7 nucleotides line up with TRBD1. This CDR3 is built from 16 residues. CDR1 is SGHTA, CDR2 FQGNSA, per germline. Unmatched junction bases numbered 11, after V lost 7 bases and J lost 0 bases. The CDR3 reads CASTPGQSFMNTEAFF. Written as DNA, the CDR3 is TGTGCCAGCACCCCGGGACAGTCATTTATGAACACTGAAGCTTTCTTT.

This clonotype was seen a few times. The chain combines TRBV3-1 with TRBJ1-2; D is possibly TRBD1 (5 bases). The germline V gene encodes CDR1 LGHDT and CDR2 YNNKEL (reference sequence). This CDR3 region has 12 residues. The V end lost 0 bases, the J end lost 6 bases, and 5 bases lay between the germline ends. The CDR3 here is CASSQEGDGYTF. CDR3 bases: TGTGCCAGCAGCCAAGAAGGGGATGGCTACACCTTC.

This clonotype was observed a handful of times. V usage is TRBV12-3 or TRBV12-4 and J usage is TRBJ1-4; a weak D match, TRBD1 (5 bases). This CDR3 has 14 amino acids. Trimming took off 2 bases at V and 3 bases at J, with 7 bases between the two ends. CDR3 in amino acids: CASSLQGSNEKLFF. CDR3 DNA: TGTGCCAGCAGTTTACAGGGATCTAATGAAAAACTGTTTTTT.

This clonotype was seen a handful of times. The chain is built from TRBV21-1 and TRBJ1-4; TRBD1, the D gene given by the table, was not confirmed from the DNA. TRBV21-1 represents a pseudogene. The CDR3 has 15 residues. The CDR3 nucleotides are TGTGCCAGCAGCAAAGGCAAGGGGCTGGTTGAAAAACTGTTTTTT. The encoded protein is CASSKGKGLVEKLFF.

This clonotype has a count of ten or more. The CDR3 nucleotides are TGCAGTGCTAGACCAACGGGGGCTAGACAGGCGGCCTATGGCTACACCTTC. Encoded protein: CSARPTGARQAAYGYTF. The chain links TRBV20-1 to TRBJ1-2; D possibly corresponds to TRBD1 (6 bases). V was clipped by 2 bases and J by 4 bases, with 23 bases between them. The CDR3 totals 17 residues. Germline V gene lookup returns CDR1 DFQATT and CDR2 SNEGSKA (reference sequence).

There are many counts of this clonotype. V usage is TRBV7-9 and J usage is TRBJ2-7, with 7 bases matching TRBD2. CDR1 and CDR2 (germline): SEHNR, FQNEAQ (reference sequence). CDR3 length: 13 amino acids. V shed 5 bases and J 2 bases; nucleotides not matched to a gene: 3. In DNA form, the CDR3 reads TGTGCCAGCAGCGAGAGCGGGGCCTACGAGCAGTACTTC. Its translation: CASSESGAYEQYF.

This clonotype was found many times. The chain uses TRBV12-3 or TRBV12-4 and TRBJ1-2; no clear D gene. Trimming pared 6 bases from V and 7 bases from J, leaving 15 bases between. The CDR3 covers 13 residues. The CDR3 sequence is CASSKEFIIGYTF. The CDR3 nucleotides read TGTGCCAGCAGCAAGGAGTTTATAATTGGCTACACCTTC.

The chain is built from TRBV5-1 and TRBJ1-1; D ambiguous. Trimming took 2 bases from V and 0 from J, leaving 8 bases between them. The CDR3 spans 14 residues. CDR1 is SGHRS and CDR2 is YFSETQ in the germline V gene. The CDR3 DNA is TGCGCCAGCAGCTTCACTCCGATGAACACTGAAGCTTTCTTT. This sequence encodes CASSFTPMNTEAFF.